These 18 T cell receptor beta chains came from one sample sequenced in a study of radiation and T cells in renal cell carcinoma. The sample's treatment: treatment-naive control, cytoreductive nephrectomy. Repertoires were generated with immunoSEQ multiplex PCR, while TCRdb's copy carries only in-frame clones and drops some. The sample lists over 10,000 clones, approximately 68% seen once, with around 19% in the top ten. Source: tumor tissue, taken from a patient whose treatment was nephrectomy without radiotherapy. The receptors were gathered from an elderly woman with renal cell carcinoma.

This clone has only one observation. The CDR3 protein is CASSLVQGAAGELFF. CDR3 coding DNA: TGTGCCAGCAGCTTAGTACAGGGGGCGGCCGGGGAGCTGTTTTTT. This chain uses TRBV7-2 with TRBJ2-2; TRBD1 matches at 9 bases. Germline V gene data show CDR1 as SGHTA and CDR2 as FQGNSA. The CDR3 consists of 15 residues. J gave up 6 bases and V 1 base, and 3 bases lay outside the gene matches.

V gene TRBV5-1 combines with J gene TRBJ2-5; D unresolved. Per germline, CDR1 SGHRS and CDR2 YFSETQ. The CDR3 extends over 15 amino acids. The ends were cut back, 0 bases at V and 1 base at J, with 10 bases in the middle. The DNA for the CDR3 is TGCGCCAGCAGCTTGGCGCAGCAAATCCAAGAGACCCAGTACTTC. It yields the protein CASSLAQQIQETQYF.

This chain joins TRBV7-2 and TRBJ2-1; TRBD2 matches at 7 bases. The CDR3 covers 15 residues. The J segment lost 8 bases and the V segment lost 0 bases, leaving 7 bases of the junction unmatched. Germline values: CDR1 SGHTA, CDR2 FQGNSA. CDR3 region: CASSLASGDSYEQFF. The CDR3 DNA follows: TGTGCCAGCAGCTTAGCCAGCGGGGACTCCTATGAGCAGTTCTTC. The whole variable domain, filled in from reference TRBV7-2 and TRBJ2-1, reads GAGVSQSPSNKVTEKGKDVELRCDPISGHTALYWYRQSLGQGLEFLIYFQGNSAPDKSGLPSDRFSAERTGGSVSTLTIQRTQQEDSAVYLCASSLASGDSYEQFFGPGTRLTVL.

The gene calls are TRBV5-4 and TRBJ2-1; a possible D gene is TRBD1 (7 bases). The CDR3 runs to 16 residues. Trimming took 3 bases from V and 2 from J, leaving 15 bases between them. CDR1 is SGHNT and CDR2 is YYREEE in the germline V gene (reference sequence). The CDR3 DNA sequence: TGTGCCAGCAGCTCCCAGGGGGGCGCCGCCTACAATGAGCAGTTCTTC. This translates into CASSSQGGAAYNEQFF.

The chain joins TRBV5-8 to TRBJ2-1; D uncertain. Between the trimmed V and J ends, which lost 5 bases and 7 bases, there was a span of 13 bases. Germline V CDR1 and CDR2: SGHTS, YDEGEE. This CDR3 contains 13 residues. The CDR3 is CASRFFKGNEQFF. The CDR3 DNA reads TGTGCCAGCAGATTTTTTAAGGGTAATGAGCAGTTCTTC.

This chain links TRBV13 with TRBJ2-1; the D gene is possibly TRBD1 (7 bases). Germline V gene data show CDR1 as PRHDT and CDR2 as FYEKMQ (reference sequence). Deletions cut 3 bases from V and 9 bases from J, with 18 bases between. The CDR3 runs 15 residues. The CDR3 region has the DNA TGTGCCAGCAGCTTTAGACAGGGCCGGGGGAGTGAGCAGTTCTTC. This encodes CASSFRQGRGSEQFF.

V gene TRBV7-9 combines with J gene TRBJ2-2; TRBD1 might be the D (6 bases). The V and J ends lost 5 bases and 3 bases respectively, with 16 bases between them. Germline V gene lookup returns CDR1 SEHNR and CDR2 FQNEAQ (reference sequence). CDR3 size: 16 residues. Here the CDR3 reads CASSKILSGDTGELFF. The DNA for the CDR3 is TGTGCCAGCAGCAAAATTCTCTCAGGGGACACCGGGGAGCTGTTTTTT.

This sequence joins TRBV4-2 and TRBJ1-2; TRBD1 matches at 10 bases. V lost 5 bases to trimming and J lost 7 bases; unmatched junction nucleotides: 16. The CDR3 extends over 17 amino acids. CDR1 is LGHNA and CDR2 is YNFKEQ in the germline V gene. DNA for the CDR3: TGTGCCAGCAGCTCATCGACGGGGACAGGGGCTTTTAGTGGCTACACCTTC. This encodes CASSSSTGTGAFSGYTF.

The CDR3 region has the DNA TGTGCCACGTCCCGGGACAGGGGTACAGATACGCAGTATTTT. It translates to CATSRDRGTDTQYF. The chain couples TRBV2 to TRBJ2-3; 10 bases are a match to TRBD1. Germline V CDR1 and CDR2: SNHLY, FYNNEI. The CDR3 covers 14 residues. V gave up 10 bases and J gave up 3 bases; unmatched junction bases: 7.

The J gene is TRBJ2-3, the V gene TRBV19; 8 bases map to TRBD2. From germline, CDR1 is LNHDA and CDR2 SQIVND (reference sequence). CDR3 length equals 14 residues. The V segment lost 5 bases and the J segment 1 base; nucleotides outside the gene matches: 2. The CDR3 DNA is TGTGCCAGTAGTGGGGGACTAGGCACAGATACGCAGTATTTT. Translated: CASSGGLGTDTQYF.

The rearrangement joins TRBV4-1 to TRBJ2-5, with 7 bases matching TRBD1. The J call could be wrong; TRBJ2-7 is a better fit for the DNA end. This CDR3 region has 15 residues. In germline, CDR1 is MGHRA, CDR2 YSYEKL. CDR3: CASSQITGDSYEQYF. The CDR3 nucleotides are TGCGCCAGCAGCCAAATCACAGGGGACTCCTACGAGCAGTACTTC.

The chain has TRBV10-3 and TRBJ1-1; D is perhaps TRBD1 (5 bases). V dropped 6 bases and J dropped 3 bases, with 17 bases sitting between them. In germline, CDR1 is ENHRY, CDR2 SYGVKD. The CDR3 covers 15 residues. DNA of the CDR3: TGTGCCATCAGGAGCCCGGGGATAGGGGACACTGAAGCTTTCTTT. It encodes CAIRSPGIGDTEAFF.

This clone was seen more than once but under ten times. This chain joins TRBV7-9 and TRBJ1-2, with D tentatively TRBD1 (5 bases). With 2 bases removed from V and 3 bases from J, the gap between germline ends came to 13 bases. There are 15 residues in the CDR3. The germline gives CDR1 SEHNR, CDR2 FQNEAQ (reference sequence). The DNA for the CDR3 is TGTGCCAGCAGCTTAAGCGAACAGGCCCACTATGGCTACACCTTC. This encodes CASSLSEQAHYGYTF.

The V gene is TRBV7-2, the J gene TRBJ2-7; tentative D call: TRBD1 (5 bases). Germline values: CDR1 SGHTA, CDR2 FQGNSA. This CDR3 comprises 14 residues. Trimming took off 2 bases at V and 2 bases at J, with 10 bases between the two ends. The CDR3 spells CASSLQQGTYEQYF. The CDR3 DNA sequence: TGTGCCAGCAGCTTACAGCAGGGCACCTACGAGCAGTACTTC.

The gene calls are TRBV4-3 and TRBJ1-2, with 9 bases fitting TRBD1. Germline V gene lookup returns CDR1 LGHNA and CDR2 YSLEER. The CDR3 contains 18 residues. The trim removed 2 bases at V and 1 base at J, leaving 11 bases unmatched. CDR3 nucleotide sequence: TGCGCCAGCAGCCAATATACAGGGGGCTACGATTTTAACTATGGCTACACCTTC. This gives the protein CASSQYTGGYDFNYGYTF.

The chain uses TRBV2 and TRBJ2-2; D may correspond to TRBD1 or TRBD2 (5 bases each). In germline, CDR1 is SNHLY, CDR2 FYNNEI. V was cut by 3 bases and J by 0 bases, with 11 bases left in between. The CDR3 length is 16 residues. CDR3 nucleotide sequence: TGTGCCAGCAGTGAGTGGGACCCCGCGAACACCGGGGAGCTGTTTTTT. It encodes CASSEWDPANTGELFF. Drawing the rest from reference TRBV2 and TRBJ2-2, the complete variable domain is EPEVTQTPSHQVTQMGQEVILRCVPISNHLYFYWYRQILGQKVEFLVSFYNNEISEKSEIFDDQFSVERPDGSNFTLKIRSTKLEDSAMYFCASSEWDPANTGELFFGEGSRLTVL.

The chain combines TRBV19 with TRBJ2-3; 10 nucleotides line up with TRBD1. There are 13 residues in the CDR3. Germline CDR1 and CDR2: LNHDA and SQIVND (reference sequence). CDR3: CGSGTGGTDTQYF. The CDR3, as DNA: TGTGGGTCCGGGACAGGGGGCACAGATACGCAGTATTTT.

V usage is TRBV5-1 and J usage is TRBJ2-2; 7 nucleotides line up with TRBD2. The CDR3 runs 16 residues. Germline V CDR1 and CDR2: SGHRS, YFSETQ. V trimming: 4 bases; J trimming: 4 bases; junction bases outside the gene matches: 10. CDR3 DNA: TGCGCCAGCAGCCTCAGCGCGGGAGTGGGCACCGGGGAGCTGTTTTTT. Translated, it gives CASSLSAGVGTGELFF. Full variable domain (outside the CDR3, taken from reference TRBV5-1 and TRBJ2-2): KAGVTQTPRYLIKTRGQQVTLSCSPISGHRSVSWYQQTPGQGLQFLFEYFSETQRNKGNFPGRFSGRQFSNSRSEMNVSTLELGDSALYLCASSLSAGVGTGELFFGEGSRLTVL.